The 21 T cell receptor beta chains below were found in one sample sequenced in a study of cytomegalovirus exposure and HLA in healthy donors. Produced via immunoSEQ multiplex PCR; TCRdb's table is partial and in-frame only. The sample holds some 110,000 clones, around 87% seen once. Sequenced sample: PBMCs. The receptors come from a woman between 18 and 29 years old in good health and CMV-seropositive.

This chain joins TRBV5-6 and TRBJ2-1; possibly TRBD2 for D (6 bases). CDR3 length: 16 residues. Germline V gene lookup returns CDR1 SGHDT and CDR2 YYEEEE. Between the trimmed V and J ends, which lost 2 bases and 5 bases, there was a span of 17 bases. The CDR3 is CASSFMSWGEDNEQFF. The CDR3 DNA sequence: TGTGCCAGCAGCTTTATGAGTTGGGGGGAGGACAATGAGCAGTTCTTC.

This chain connects TRBV11-3 to TRBJ2-2; 7 nucleotides match TRBD2. CDR1 is SGHNT, CDR2 YENEEA, per germline. With 5 bases clipped from V and 4 bases from J, the junction kept 4 bases outside the gene matches. The CDR3 is made up of 14 amino acids. The CDR3 DNA reads TGTGCCAGCAGCCCGGGACTAACCACCGGGGAGCTGTTTTTT. Translated: CASSPGLTTGELFF.

This chain uses TRBV21-1 with TRBJ2-1; TRBD2, the table's D call, was not compared with the DNA. TRBV21-1 is reported as a pseudogene. The CDR3 has 14 amino acids. The CDR3 region has the DNA TGTGCCGGCCGGGAGCTAGCTGGTCGGAATGAGCAGTTCTTC. Translation gives CAGRELAGRNEQFF.

V gene TRBV6-5 combines with J gene TRBJ1-1; D is possibly TRBD1 (5 bases). V lost 5 bases, J lost 6 bases, and 10 bases lay in between. The CDR3 totals 12 residues. Looked up from germline, CDR1 is MNHEY and CDR2 is SVGAGI. CDR3 region: CASSPGGAEAFF. The CDR3 DNA follows: TGTGCCAGCAGTCCTGGGGGGGCTGAAGCTTTCTTT.

The V call is TRBV27, the J call TRBJ2-5, with 8 bases fitting TRBD1. Germline-derived CDR1 and CDR2 are MNHEY and SMNVEV (reference sequence). The CDR3 has 14 residues. Germline trimming cut 6 bases from V and 5 bases from J; bases unmatched to any gene: 8. CDR3 nucleotides: TGTGCCAGCAGCCGAAGGACAGGGAGGGAGACCCAGTACTTC. Its protein is CASSRRTGRETQYF.

This clone was detected once. The genes are TRBV10-3 and TRBJ2-4, with 13 bases lining up with TRBD2. The length of the CDR3 is 18 residues. The V and J ends lost 0 bases and 1 base, in that order; junction bases with no gene match: 3. Germline CDR1 ENHRY, CDR2 SYGVKD. In DNA, the CDR3 is TGTGCCATCAGTGAGTCCGGGACTAGCGGGACGGCCAAAAACATTCAGTACTTC. Its protein is CAISESGTSGTAKNIQYF.

V is TRBV18 and J is TRBJ2-2, with 7 nucleotides matching TRBD2. With V trimmed by 1 base and J by 3 bases, 8 bases remained unmatched. The germline gives CDR1 KGHSH, CDR2 LQKENI. The CDR3 length is 17 residues. CDR3 DNA sequence: TGTGCCAGCTCACCACGCCTCGGGGGGTCGGACACCGGGGAGCTGTTTTTT. This sequence encodes CASSPRLGGSDTGELFF.

The V gene is TRBV7-2, the J gene TRBJ1-2, with D perhaps matching TRBD1 (5 bases). The CDR3 is made up of 14 amino acids. Germline CDR1 is SGHTA and CDR2 is FQGNSA. Trimming removed 1 base at V and 4 bases at J, with 10 bases between. This chain's CDR3 is CASSLGDSGYGYTF. In nucleotides, the CDR3 is TGTGCCAGCAGCTTAGGGGACTCTGGCTATGGCTACACCTTC.

The gene calls are TRBV6-5 and TRBJ1-5; D is undetermined. Trimming took 5 bases from V and 7 from J, leaving 9 bases between them. The CDR3 has 12 amino acids. The germline CDR1 and CDR2 sequences are MNHEY and SVGAGI. The CDR3 spells CASSRGSQPQHF. CDR3 sequence (DNA): TGTGCCAGCAGTCGAGGGTCACAGCCCCAGCATTTT.

The chain couples TRBV14 to TRBJ2-5; 9 bases match TRBD2. V lost 4 bases and J lost 1; bases outside the gene matches: 1. The CDR3 is made up of 14 amino acids. Germline V lookup: CDR1 SGHDN, CDR2 FVKESK. The chain's CDR3 is CASSRRGGQETQYF. Written as DNA, the CDR3 is TGTGCCAGCAGCCGGCGGGGGGGCCAAGAGACCCAGTACTTC.

CDR3 nucleotides: TGTGCCAGCAGTGGGGACAGGCTCGGGGAGCCCCAGCATTTT. Translation: CASSGDRLGEPQHF. This rearrangement joins TRBV6-1 to TRBJ1-5; 8 bases match TRBD1. CDR3 size: 14 residues. CDR1 is MNHNS, CDR2 SASEGT, per germline. The ends lost 4 bases at V and 8 bases at J; junction bases unmatched: 7.

The rearrangement links TRBV15 to TRBJ1-3; 8 nucleotides align to TRBD1. Germline V CDR1 and CDR2: LNHNV, YYDKDF (reference sequence). V lost 5 bases, J lost 1 base, and 4 bases stayed unmatched. The CDR3 sequence is 15 residues long. CDR3 region: CATSPDRGSGNTIYF. CDR3 sequence (DNA): TGTGCCACCAGCCCTGACAGGGGATCTGGAAACACCATATATTTT.

The chain couples TRBV7-6 to TRBJ2-7; 15 positions agree with TRBD2. Trimming at V came to 4 bases and at J to 3 bases, leaving 10 bases not matched to a gene. Germline assignment: CDR1 SGHVS and CDR2 FNYEAQ. The CDR3 extends over 18 amino acids. CDR3 amino acids: CASSSGLAGGDFVYEQYF. CDR3 sequence (DNA): TGTGCCAGCAGCTCTGGACTAGCGGGAGGGGATTTTGTCTACGAGCAGTACTTC.

The chain links TRBV27 to TRBJ2-4, with D hard to call. This CDR3 has 12 amino acids. The V and J ends lost 6 bases and 0 bases respectively, with 3 bases between them. CDR1 and CDR2 from the germline V gene are MNHEY and SMNVEV (reference sequence). CDR3 region: CASSIAKNIQYF. CDR3 nucleotide sequence: TGTGCCAGCAGCATAGCCAAAAACATTCAGTACTTC.

The chain combines TRBV18 with TRBJ2-7; tentative D call: TRBD2 (6 bases). Per the germline V gene, CDR1 is KGHSH and CDR2 is LQKENI. The CDR3 has 14 amino acids. V was shortened by 3 bases and J by 2 bases, with 11 bases between the two germline ends. In nucleotides, the CDR3 is TGTGCCAGCTCACCGGAGGGTCGAGCCTACGAGCAGTACTTC. Translating gives CASSPEGRAYEQYF.

The V and J genes are TRBV28 and TRBJ2-2, with 7 nucleotides matching TRBD1. Germline CDR1 MDHEN, CDR2 SYDVKM. This CDR3 is built from 13 residues. J was trimmed by 5 bases and V by 7 bases; bases with no gene match: 4. DNA of the CDR3: TGTGCCAGCACCACAGGGGTAACCGGGGAGCTGTTTTTT. This sequence encodes CASTTGVTGELFF.

J is TRBJ1-2 and V is TRBV28; 8 nucleotides agree with TRBD1. There are 13 residues in the CDR3. Trimming took 4 bases from V and 4 from J; bases not matched to a gene: 2. Germline V gene data show CDR1 as MDHEN and CDR2 as SYDVKM. CDR3 residues: CASSYGQGYGYTF. DNA for the CDR3: TGTGCCAGCAGTTACGGACAGGGCTATGGCTACACCTTC.

CDR3 DNA: TGCGCCAGCAGCCCAGACAGGGCAGGAGGGTATGGCTACACCTTC. This translates into CASSPDRAGGYGYTF. The chain is built from TRBV5-1 and TRBJ1-2, with 7 nucleotides matching TRBD1. This CDR3 comprises 15 residues. Germline V gives CDR1 SGHRS, CDR2 YFSETQ. The V and J ends lost 4 bases and 5 bases, in that order; junction bases with no gene match: 11.

The chain uses TRBV5-5 and TRBJ2-3; D is perhaps TRBD2 (7 bases). This CDR3 is built from 14 residues. V was clipped by 4 bases and J by 5 bases, with 14 bases between them. The germline V gene encodes CDR1 SGHKS and CDR2 YYEKEE (reference sequence). The CDR3 loop is CASSPGGLQDTQYF. The CDR3 region has the DNA TGTGCCAGCAGCCCCGGGGGGCTCCAAGATACGCAGTATTTT.

This chain uses TRBV28 with TRBJ2-7; D perhaps matches TRBD2 (5 bases). The CDR3 sequence is 13 residues long. Trimming shortened V by 4 bases and J by 5 bases, and 12 bases separated the two germline ends. Germline lookup yields CDR1 MDHEN and CDR2 SYDVKM. CDR3 region: CASSYRGTDEQYF. DNA of the CDR3: TGTGCCAGCAGTTATCGGGGTACGGACGAGCAGTACTTC.

The CDR3 DNA reads TGTGCCACCAGGGGGACAGGGCCAGATACGCAGTATTTT. Translation gives CATRGTGPDTQYF. The gene calls are TRBV15 and TRBJ2-3; 9 positions agree with TRBD1. Germline assignment: CDR1 LNHNV and CDR2 YYDKDF (reference sequence). V shed 6 bases, J shed 4 bases, and the junction held 2 bases outside the gene matches. The CDR3 has 13 amino acids.